Sequencing of this TCR beta chain was carried out in a study of blood T cell repertoires in COVID-19. Overall study: Samples representing acute and convalescent COVID-19 were sourced from the United States, Italy and Spain. PBMCs, B-cell-depleted T cells, or T cells were the source of the cDNA or gDNA that made up the material.

Methods used by the authors: Reference gene primers were amplified, and this amplification served to estimate nucleated cell counts. The method was immunoSEQ multiplex PCR; TCRdb's version includes in-frame clones alone and lacks a portion of them. V and J calls plus clone size are reproduced from that table; the DNA served to infer D and trimming. This sample has about 240,000 clones; around 87% occur once, and the top ten carry 7.2%. This clone has only one observation. The sequence derives from a man in his sixties who had recovered from COVID-19. Source material: peripheral blood.

The CDR3 reads CASSGAASEPQHF. The CDR3 nucleotides are TGTGCCAGCAGTGGGGCGGCTAGTGAGCCCCAGCATTTT. The gene calls are TRBV12-3 or TRBV12-4 and TRBJ1-5, with TRBD1 as a possible D gene (5 bases). CDR3 length equals 13 residues. V was pared by 5 bases and J by 8 bases, with 13 bases between.